A selection of T cell receptor beta chains follows, all from one sample in a study of blood T cells in healthy people across ages. TCRdb independently ran MiXCR on the 5' RACE reads; one entry per CDR3 protein. The sample has about 1.1 million distinct CDR3 sequences, more than 30% seen once. The sample taken for sequencing was blood. The receptors derive from a young man in good health. Each CDR3 is given with its conserved first and last residue. A D gene is named only where the DNA matches it firmly. Only some rows state a clone size, as once, few, many or a class for expanded clones.

CDR3aa | CDR3nt | v_gene | abundance | j_gene | d_gene
CASSLSSEGDTEAFF | TGTGCCAGCAGTTTATCCTCAGAGGGCGACACTGAAGCTTTCTTT | TRBV12-3/TRBV12-4 | . | TRBJ1-1 | .
CATSDRTGRYNEQFF | TGTGCCACCAGTGACCGAACTGGACGGTACAATGAGCAGTTCTTC | TRBV24-1 | . | TRBJ2-1 | .
CSVEGNLRSEAFF | TGCAGTGTGGAAGGAAACTTACGATCTGAAGCTTTCTTT | TRBV20-1 | . | TRBJ1-1 | .
CSVEDQNQDSPGTEAFF | TGCAGCGTTGAAGACCAGAATCAGGACTCGCCTGGCACTGAAGCTTTCTTT | TRBV29-1 | . | TRBJ1-1 | .
CASRPGHRTDTQYF | TGTGCCAGCAGGCCGGGACACCGCACAGATACGCAGTATTTT | TRBV28 | few | TRBJ2-3 | .
CASSLPQGQLNTEAFF | TGTGCCAGCAGCTTACCCCAGGGACAGCTGAACACTGAAGCTTTCTTT | TRBV7-9 | once | TRBJ1-1 | TRBD1
CSAPDGETSFYSNQPLHF | TGCAGTGCACCGGACGGGGAAACCTCCTTCTATAGCAATCAGCCCCTGCATTTT | TRBV20-1 | . | TRBJ1-5 | .
CASSYGGLNTDTQYF | TGTGCCAGCAGCTACGGCGGTTTAAACACAGATACGCAGTATTTT | TRBV9 | few | TRBJ2-3 | .
CASSGVADSYNEQFF | TGTGCCAGCAGTGGGGTAGCCGACTCCTACAATGAGCAGTTCTTC | TRBV2 | . | TRBJ2-1 | .
CATSRELGQGLDGYTF | TGTGCCACCAGCAGAGAGTTGGGACAGGGGTTAGATGGCTACACCTTC | TRBV15 | few | TRBJ1-2 | TRBD1
CASSQETTPGQGPDYSTDTQYF | TGTGCCAGCAGCCAAGAGACGACACCGGGACAGGGACCCGACTATAGCACAGATACGCAGTATTTT | TRBV4-2 | . | TRBJ2-3 | TRBD1
CASRRRVPETQYF | TGCGCCAGCAGGAGACGTGTTCCGGAGACCCAGTACTTC | TRBV5-1 | . | TRBJ2-5 | .
CASSLTTGGKANDGYTF | TGCGCCAGCAGCCTAACGACAGGGGGCAAGGCTAACGATGGCTACACCTTC | TRBV5-1 | . | TRBJ1-2 | TRBD1
CSVEPLRNEQYF | TGCAGCGTTGAACCCTTACGCAATGAGCAGTACTTC | TRBV29-1 | . | TRBJ2-7 | .
CASSVMASGGNEQFF | TGTGCCAGCAGCGTAATGGCTAGCGGGGGAAATGAGCAGTTCTTC | TRBV9 | . | TRBJ2-1 | TRBD2
CASSWGNQETQYF | TGTGCCAGCAGTTGGGGTAACCAAGAGACCCAGTACTTC | TRBV6-6 | few | TRBJ2-5 | .
CAWSPLDRENTEAFF | TGTGCCTGGAGTCCCCTGGACAGGGAGAACACTGAAGCTTTCTTT | TRBV30 | . | TRBJ1-1 | TRBD1
CAITETGAEGYTF | TGTGCCATCACCGAGACAGGGGCGGAAGGCTACACCTTC | TRBV10-3 | few | TRBJ1-2 | TRBD1
CSAGLLLAGLQETQYF | TGCAGTGCTGGGCTTTTGCTAGCGGGGCTCCAAGAGACCCAGTACTTC | TRBV20-1 | . | TRBJ2-5 | TRBD2
CATEGQGNTEAFF | TGTGCCACCGAAGGACAGGGGAACACTGAAGCTTTCTTT | TRBV10-3 | once | TRBJ1-1 | TRBD1
CASSQDAGSYDEQYF | TGCGCCAGCAGCCAAGATGCGGGCAGTTACGATGAGCAGTACTTC | TRBV4-3 | . | TRBJ2-5 | .
CSVVSYEQFF | TGCAGCGTTGTGTCCTATGAGCAGTTCTTC | TRBV29-1 | . | TRBJ2-1 | .
CSVTRENSYEQYF | TGCAGCGTCACCAGGGAAAACTCCTACGAGCAGTACTTC | TRBV29-1 | . | TRBJ2-7 | .
CASSLLPDRGNEQFF | TGTGCCAGCAGTTTACTGCCCGACAGGGGGAATGAGCAGTTCTTC | TRBV27 | . | TRBJ2-1 | TRBD1
CASLHWANYGYTF | TGTGCCAGCCTTCATTGGGCTAACTATGGCTACACCTTC | TRBV6-1 | . | TRBJ1-2 | .
CSVAVHHGYTF | TGCAGCGTTGCAGTCCACCATGGCTACACCTTC | TRBV29-1 | . | TRBJ1-2 | .
CASSYRNRVYGYTF | TGTGCCAGCAGTTACCGGAACAGGGTCTATGGCTACACCTTC | TRBV6-5 | . | TRBJ1-2 | .
CASSTQGAQNYGYTF | TGTGCCAGCAGTACACAGGGGGCGCAGAACTATGGCTACACCTTC | TRBV12-3/TRBV12-4 | . | TRBJ1-2 | TRBD1
CASSLAAGRETQYF | TGCGCCAGCAGCTTGGCGGCAGGACGGGAGACCCAGTACTTC | TRBV5-1 | . | TRBJ2-5 | .
CASSKDRWRYTF | TGTGCCAGCAGCAAAGATCGGTGGCGCTACACCTTC | TRBV21-1 | few | TRBJ1-2 | .
CASSPPGVENEQYF | TGTGCCAGCAGCCCTCCGGGCGTTGAGAATGAGCAGTACTTC | TRBV12-3/TRBV12-4 | few | TRBJ2-5 | .
CASQLAGGPYEQYF | TGTGCCAGTCAACTAGCGGGGGGTCCCTACGAGCAGTACTTC | TRBV10-3 | many | TRBJ2-7 | TRBD2
CASRTIPRIRTDTQYF | TGTGCCAGCAGGACCATTCCCAGAATCCGCACAGATACGCAGTATTTT | TRBV2 | many | TRBJ2-3 | .
CASSFLETTYNEQFF | TGTGCCAGCAGCTTTTTGGAGACTACCTACAATGAGCAGTTCTTC | TRBV7-2 | few | TRBJ2-1 | .
CATGERTDTQYF | TGTGCCACCGGCGAGAGGACAGATACGCAGTATTTT | TRBV24-1 | . | TRBJ2-3 | .
CASSAGLAGATNEQFF | TGTGCCAGCAGTGCGGGACTAGCGGGGGCGACAAATGAGCAGTTCTTC | TRBV6-4 | few | TRBJ2-1 | TRBD2
CSEGGRLSMNQPQHF | TGCAGCGAAGGTGGGCGGTTATCCATGAATCAGCCCCAGCATTTT | TRBV20-1 | few | TRBJ1-5 | .
CASSQETSGDTQYF | TGTGCCAGCAGCCAAGAAACTAGCGGTGATACGCAGTATTTT | TRBV14 | . | TRBJ2-3 | TRBD2
CSAIGQGTQSNYGYTF | TGCAGTGCTATCGGACAGGGCACTCAATCCAACTATGGCTACACCTTC | TRBV20-1 | . | TRBJ1-2 | TRBD1
CATSEVLDREAFF | TGTGCCACCAGCGAAGTCTTGGACAGAGAAGCTTTCTTT | TRBV15 | few | TRBJ1-1 | .
CASSLKTGERYGYTF | TGTGCCAGCAGTTTAAAAACAGGGGAGAGGTATGGCTACACCTTC | TRBV27 | few | TRBJ1-2 | TRBD1
CASSVFSRDEQFF | TGTGCCAGCAGCGTATTCTCTAGGGATGAGCAGTTCTTC | TRBV9 | few | TRBJ2-1 | .
CASNLPILYEQFF | TGTGCCAGCAACTTGCCAATCTTATATGAGCAGTTCTTC | TRBV5-5 | few | TRBJ2-1 | .
CASSRELQYRADTQYF | TGCGCCAGCAGCCGGGAACTTCAGTACAGGGCGGATACGCAGTATTTT | TRBV10-1 | few | TRBJ2-3 | .
CSGGNDYGYTF | TGCAGCGGAGGGAATGACTATGGCTACACCTTC | TRBV29-1 | many | TRBJ1-2 | .
CASSVNGMSNQPQHF | TGCGCCAGCAGCGTTAACGGTATGAGCAATCAGCCCCAGCATTTT | TRBV5-1 | . | TRBJ1-5 | .
CASTHPVGSSTDTQYF | TGTGCCAGCACTCACCCCGTAGGGAGCAGCACAGATACGCAGTATTTT | TRBV6-1 | . | TRBJ2-3 | .
CASSLGGTRHFEAFF | TGTGCCAGCAGCTTAGGTGGAACAAGGCACTTTGAAGCTTTCTTT | TRBV7-9 | few | TRBJ1-1 | .
CASSLRPPAGYGYTF | TGTGCCAGCAGCCTTCGTCCCCCCGCGGGCTATGGCTACACCTTC | TRBV3-1 | . | TRBJ1-2 | .
CASSLRYRGHNEQYF | TGCGCCAGCAGCTTGAGGTACAGGGGTCACAATGAGCAGTACTTC | TRBV5-1 | . | TRBJ2-5 | TRBD1
CASSYRDRVRSYNEQFF | TGTGCCAGCAGTTACCGGGACAGGGTTCGGTCCTACAATGAGCAGTTCTTC | TRBV6-2/TRBV6-3 | . | TRBJ2-1 | TRBD1